This T cell receptor (beta chain) was observed in a study of blood T cell repertoires in COVID-19. Whole-study context: From T cells, B-cell-depleted T cells, or PBMCs came the material, which was cDNA or gDNA.

Authors' data handling: It was from reference gene primer amplification that nucleated cell counts were estimated. Sequencing used immunoSEQ multiplex PCR; TCRdb keeps in-frame clones, though not all of them. That table gives V, J and clone size, and the DNA gave D and trimming. The table shows about 300,000 clones, with around 88% occurring only once. Germline CDR1 ENHRY, CDR2 SYGVKD. CDR3 size: 16 residues. V lost 2 bases, J lost 0 bases, and 11 bases lay in between. The chain links TRBV10-3 to TRBJ1-5; the D is unclear. The specimen sequenced was peripheral blood. This clonotype originated in a woman aged 30 to 39 who had recovered from COVID-19. The CDR3 nucleotides read TGTGCCATCAGTGAGCCCGGAGAGGGTAGCAATCAGCCCCAGCATTTT. Translated: CAISEPGEGSNQPQHF.